Each of the 20 T cell receptor beta chains below was sequenced from the same sample in a study of blood T cell repertoires in COVID-19. Only in-frame clones appear in the TCRdb table, and some are missing; sequencing was by immunoSEQ multiplex PCR. This table has 28,000 or so clones, 80% to 95% appearing once. What was sequenced was peripheral blood. These receptors were collected from a human donor in a cohort sampled during active COVID-19.

This CDR3 reads CASSSGLPQETQYF. The CDR3, as DNA: TGCGCCAGCAGCTCGGGACTACCCCAAGAGACCCAGTACTTC. This chain uses TRBV5-1 with TRBJ2-5; TRBD2 matches at 7 bases. With V trimmed by 3 bases and J by 1 base, 3 bases remained unmatched. Germline CDR1 reads SGHRS; CDR2 reads YFSETQ. The CDR3 is 14 residues long.

The chain carries TRBV10-1 and TRBJ2-7, with a weak D call TRBD1 (6 bases). Trimming removed 1 base at V and 4 bases at J, with 14 bases between. The length of the CDR3 is 15 residues. Germline assignment: CDR1 WNHNN and CDR2 SYGVQD (reference sequence). CDR3 amino acids: CASSEFKGQIYEQYF. The CDR3 DNA reads as TGCGCCAGCAGTGAGTTCAAAGGACAGATTTACGAGCAGTACTTC.

The V call is TRBV6-5, the J call TRBJ2-7; 7 bases match TRBD1. With V trimmed by 2 bases and J by 3 bases, 7 bases remained unmatched. This CDR3 spans 15 amino acids. The germline CDR1 and CDR2 sequences are MNHEY and SVGAGI. CDR3 sequence reads: CASSYGDSRNYEQYF. The CDR3 region has the DNA TGTGCCAGCAGTTACGGGGACAGTAGAAACTACGAGCAGTACTTC.

The chain is built from TRBV12-3 or TRBV12-4 and TRBJ1-1, with D possibly TRBD1 on 5 matching bases. Trimming took 5 bases from V and 5 from J, leaving 6 bases between them. There are 11 residues in the CDR3. In DNA form, the CDR3 reads TGTGCCAGCAGTCGACAGACTGAAGCTTTCTTT. It encodes CASSRQTEAFF.

The chain recombines TRBV6-5 with TRBJ2-3; no clear D gene. The CDR3 has 16 amino acids. V lost 0 bases and J lost 2, with 12 bases in between. Germline V gene lookup returns CDR1 MNHEY and CDR2 SVGAGI. The CDR3 coding sequence is TGTGCCAGCAGTTACTCGAAGACTTTCTCCACAGATACGCAGTATTTT. Translation: CASSYSKTFSTDTQYF.

The chain carries TRBV28 and TRBJ2-7, with a possible D match to TRBD1 (6 bases). V was cut by 5 bases and J by 7 bases, with 18 bases left in between. Germline CDR1 and CDR2: MDHEN and SYDVKM. This CDR3 has 14 residues. Here the CDR3 reads CASSTPTGLREQYF. The CDR3 DNA is TGTGCCAGCAGTACCCCGACAGGCTTGAGGGAGCAGTACTTC.

The chain carries TRBV5-8 and TRBJ2-5, with a weak D call TRBD1 (5 bases). There are 14 residues in the CDR3. With 4 bases removed from V and 4 bases from J, the gap between germline ends came to 14 bases. The germline V gene has CDR1 SGHTS and CDR2 YDEGEE. For the CDR3, the DNA is TGTGCCAGCAGCCTATCGACAGTGTCAGAGACCCAGTACTTC. The encoded protein is CASSLSTVSETQYF.

The chain combines TRBV30 with TRBJ1-2; D unresolved. CDR1 is GTSNPN and CDR2 is SVGIG in the germline V gene (reference sequence). Trimming removed 3 bases at V and 2 bases at J, with 10 bases between. The CDR3 is 13 residues long. The DNA of the CDR3 is TGTGCCTGGAGGACCGGGATGAACTATGGCTACACCTTC. This translates into CAWRTGMNYGYTF. Full variable domain (rest looked up from reference TRBV30 and TRBJ1-2): SQTIHQWPATLVQPVGSPLSLECTVEGTSNPNLYWYRQAAGRGLQLLFYSVGIGQISSEVPQNLSASRPQDRQFILSSKKLLLSDSGFYLCAWRTGMNYGYTFGSGTRLTVV.

This chain joins TRBV6-5 and TRBJ2-3, with D possibly being TRBD2 (6 bases). V gave up 7 bases and J gave up 2 bases, with 16 bases separating them. The CDR3 has 15 residues. Germline values: CDR1 MNHEY, CDR2 SVGAGI. CDR3 DNA: TGTGCCAGCACCTTGGGGGGAAGCCCCACAGATACGCAGTATTTT. It specifies CASTLGGSPTDTQYF.

The genes are TRBV25-1 and TRBJ1-6; D is undetermined. V was shortened by 6 bases and J by 9 bases, with 18 bases between the two germline ends. This CDR3 is built from 15 residues. The germline V gene encodes CDR1 MGHDK and CDR2 SYGVNS. The CDR3 protein is CASSSRGLGGSPLHF. The CDR3 DNA follows: TGTGCCAGCAGCTCCCGGGGTTTGGGAGGTTCACCCCTCCACTTT.

This rearrangement joins TRBV5-5 to TRBJ1-2; D remains unclear. Germline V gene sequence: CDR1 SGHKS, CDR2 YYEKEE (reference sequence). The V end lost 3 bases, the J end lost 8 bases, and 14 bases lay between the germline ends. The CDR3 has 13 amino acids. The DNA for the CDR3 is TGTGCCAGCAGCTGGAGCCCCGGGTGGGGCTACACCTTC. Amino acids: CASSWSPGWGYTF. The entire variable domain, with the rest obtained from reference TRBV5-5 and TRBJ1-2, is as follows: DAGVTQSPTHLIKTRGQQVTLRCSPISGHKSVSWYQQVLGQGPQFIFQYYEKEERGRGNFPDRFSARQFPNYSSELNVNALLLGDSALYLCASSWSPGWGYTFGSGTRLTVV.

This clone was seen just once. J is TRBJ2-3 and V is TRBV4-3; maybe TRBD2 (5 bases). The CDR3 runs 21 residues. Germline CDR1 reads LGHNA; CDR2 reads YSLEER. V was clipped by 0 bases and J by 4 bases, with 29 bases between them. CDR3 loop: CASSQDLTSGQRPLGADTQYF. DNA for the CDR3: TGCGCCAGCAGCCAAGATTTGACGTCGGGCCAGCGGCCTTTGGGAGCAGATACGCAGTATTTT.

This clone was observed a handful of times. The chain joins TRBV28 to TRBJ1-5, with D unclear. This CDR3 is 14 amino acids long. In germline, CDR1 is MDHEN, CDR2 SYDVKM. V was cut by 6 bases and J by 4 bases, with 13 bases left in between. In DNA form, the CDR3 reads TGTGCCAGCAGGCCCAGGACGGGAAATCAGCCCCAGCATTTT. Amino acids: CASRPRTGNQPQHF.

This clone was seen once. J is TRBJ2-3 and V is TRBV11-3; possible D gene TRBD2, 6 bases. The CDR3 length is 15 residues. V lost 1 base and J lost 2, with 10 bases in between. Germline V lookup: CDR1 SGHNT, CDR2 YENEEA. This CDR3 is CASSLAGEPTDTQYF. CDR3 sequence (DNA): TGTGCCAGCAGCTTAGCGGGGGAACCCACAGATACGCAGTATTTT.

The chain is built from TRBV7-2 and TRBJ2-5; 10 bases match TRBD1. Germline V gene lookup returns CDR1 SGHTA and CDR2 FQGNSA. The trim removed 2 bases at V and 2 bases at J, leaving 2 bases unmatched. The CDR3 runs 15 residues. The DNA of the CDR3 is TGTGCCAGCAGCTTATGGACAGGGGGACAAGAGACCCAGTACTTC. Protein product: CASSLWTGGQETQYF.

This clone was seen more than once but under ten times. The rearrangement joins TRBV5-3 to TRBJ1-1; 10 bases are a match to TRBD1. TRBV5-3 is treated as an ORF (open reading frame) with a function not yet certain. After removal of 0 bases from V and 0 bases from J, the junction contained 2 bases not matched to a gene. The CDR3 spans 16 residues. CDR3 in amino acids: CARSLEGQGMNTEAFF. The DNA of the CDR3 is TGTGCCAGAAGCTTGGAGGGACAGGGGATGAACACTGAAGCTTTCTTT.

The rearrangement links TRBV5-1 to TRBJ1-2; 9 bases match TRBD1. Germline assignment: CDR1 SGHRS and CDR2 YFSETQ. CDR3 size: 13 residues. The V segment lost 1 base and the J segment 7 bases; nucleotides outside the gene matches: 2. This CDR3 is CASSLQQGAGYTF. In nucleotides, the CDR3 is TGCGCCAGCAGCTTGCAACAGGGGGCTGGCTACACCTTC.

The rearrangement uses TRBV10-3 and TRBJ2-1, with D perhaps TRBD1 (5 bases). The V gene's germline CDR1 is ENHRY and CDR2 SYGVKD. Trimming took 4 bases from V and 6 from J, leaving 19 bases between them. This CDR3 spans 16 amino acids. The CDR3 DNA sequence: TGTGCCATCAGTGGGGATCGGACACAGAGTTCCAATGAGCAGTTCTTC. It yields the protein CAISGDRTQSSNEQFF.

V usage is TRBV28 and J usage is TRBJ2-1, with TRBD2 matching 12 bases. Germline CDR1 MDHEN, CDR2 SYDVKM. The CDR3 runs 15 residues. V was pared by 7 bases and J by 9 bases, with 10 bases of the junction left unmatched. The CDR3 DNA reads TGTGCCAGCACCCCCCTAGCGGGAGGGCGCACTGAGCAGTTCTTC. Translated, it gives CASTPLAGGRTEQFF.

The genes are TRBV6-1 and TRBJ1-2, with a weak D call TRBD1 (5 bases). V lost 2 bases and J 3 bases, leaving 13 bases between the germline ends. Germline V gene sequence: CDR1 MNHNS, CDR2 SASEGT. The CDR3 runs 15 residues. The CDR3 protein is CASSEPGRADYGYTF. The CDR3 region has the DNA TGTGCCAGCAGTGAACCCGGCAGGGCGGACTATGGCTACACCTTC.